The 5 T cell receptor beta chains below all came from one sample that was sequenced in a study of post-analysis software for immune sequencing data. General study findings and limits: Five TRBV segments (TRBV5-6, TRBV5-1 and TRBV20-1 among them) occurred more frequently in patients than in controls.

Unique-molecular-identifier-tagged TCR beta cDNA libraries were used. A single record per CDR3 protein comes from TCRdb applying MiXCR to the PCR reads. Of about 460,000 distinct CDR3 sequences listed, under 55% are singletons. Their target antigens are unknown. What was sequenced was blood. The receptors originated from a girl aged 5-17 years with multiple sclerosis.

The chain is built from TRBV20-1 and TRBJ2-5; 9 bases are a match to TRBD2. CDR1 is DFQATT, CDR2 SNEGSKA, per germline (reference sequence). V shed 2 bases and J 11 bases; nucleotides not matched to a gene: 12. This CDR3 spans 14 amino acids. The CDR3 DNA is TGCAGTGCTAGACCAGCGGGAGGATTGGATGAGCAGTACTTC. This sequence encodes CSARPAGGLDEQYF.

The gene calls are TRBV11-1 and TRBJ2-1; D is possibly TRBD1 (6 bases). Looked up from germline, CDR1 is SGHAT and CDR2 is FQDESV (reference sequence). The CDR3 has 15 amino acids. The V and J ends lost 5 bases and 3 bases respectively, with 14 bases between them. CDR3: CASSPRQEYYNEQFF. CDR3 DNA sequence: TGTGCCAGCAGCCCCCGACAGGAATACTACAATGAGCAGTTCTTC.

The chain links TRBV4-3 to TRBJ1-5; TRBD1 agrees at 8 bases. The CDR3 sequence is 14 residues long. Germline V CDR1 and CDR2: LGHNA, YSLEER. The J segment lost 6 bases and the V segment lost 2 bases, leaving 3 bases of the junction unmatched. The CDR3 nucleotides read TGCGCCAGCAGCCAACAGACAGGGGTTCAGCCCCAGCATTTT. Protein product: CASSQQTGVQPQHF.

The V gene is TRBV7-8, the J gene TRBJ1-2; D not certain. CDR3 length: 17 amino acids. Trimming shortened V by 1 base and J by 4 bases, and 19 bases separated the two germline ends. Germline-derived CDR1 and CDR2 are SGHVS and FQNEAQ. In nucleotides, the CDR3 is TGTGCCAGCAGCTTAGAGTATCGCTGGGAGCTGGGCTATGGCTACACCTTC. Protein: CASSLEYRWELGYGYTF. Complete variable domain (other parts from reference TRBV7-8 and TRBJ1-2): GAGVSQSPRYKVAKRGQDVALRCDPISGHVSLFWYQQALGQGPEFLTYFQNEAQLDKSGLPSDRFFAERPEGSVSTLKIQRTQQEDSAVYLCASSLEYRWELGYGYTFGSGTRLTVV.

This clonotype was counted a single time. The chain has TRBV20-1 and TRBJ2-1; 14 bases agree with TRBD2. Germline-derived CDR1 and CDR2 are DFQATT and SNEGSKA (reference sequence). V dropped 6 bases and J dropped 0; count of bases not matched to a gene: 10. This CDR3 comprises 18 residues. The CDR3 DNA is TGCAGTGCCACCGGACTAGCGGGAGGCCTGAGCTCCTACAATGAGCAGTTCTTC. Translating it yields CSATGLAGGLSSYNEQFF.